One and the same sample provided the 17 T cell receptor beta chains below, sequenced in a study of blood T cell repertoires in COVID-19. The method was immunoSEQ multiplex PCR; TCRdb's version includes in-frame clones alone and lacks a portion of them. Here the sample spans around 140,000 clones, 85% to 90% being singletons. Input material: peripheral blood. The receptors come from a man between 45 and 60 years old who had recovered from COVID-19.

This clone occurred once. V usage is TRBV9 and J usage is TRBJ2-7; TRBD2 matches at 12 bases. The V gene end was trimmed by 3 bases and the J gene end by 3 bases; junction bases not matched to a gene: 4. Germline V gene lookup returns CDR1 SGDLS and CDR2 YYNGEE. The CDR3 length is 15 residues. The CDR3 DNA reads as TGTGCCAGCAGCGCCGGACTAGCGGGGTTCTACGAGCAGTACTTC. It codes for CASSAGLAGFYEQYF.

The CDR3 region has the DNA TGTGCCAGCAGTGAAGTTTCGGGCTACGAGCAGTACTTC. Protein sequence: CASSEVSGYEQYF. V gene TRBV2 combines with J gene TRBJ2-7; D call uncertain. V was cut by 1 base and J by 3 bases, with 7 bases left in between. The CDR3 is 13 amino acids. Germline values: CDR1 SNHLY, CDR2 FYNNEI.

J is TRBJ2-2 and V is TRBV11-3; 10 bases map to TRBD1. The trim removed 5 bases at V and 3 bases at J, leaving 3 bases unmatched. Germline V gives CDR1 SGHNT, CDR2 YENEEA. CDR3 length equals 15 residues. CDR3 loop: CASSRQGADTGELFF. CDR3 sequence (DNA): TGTGCCAGCAGCCGACAGGGGGCGGACACCGGGGAGCTGTTTTTT.

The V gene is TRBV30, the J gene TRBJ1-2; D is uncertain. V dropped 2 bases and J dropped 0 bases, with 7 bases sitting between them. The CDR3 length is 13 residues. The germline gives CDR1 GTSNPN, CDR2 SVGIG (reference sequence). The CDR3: CAWSKGANYGYTF. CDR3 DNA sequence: TGTGCCTGGAGTAAGGGAGCTAACTATGGCTACACCTTC.

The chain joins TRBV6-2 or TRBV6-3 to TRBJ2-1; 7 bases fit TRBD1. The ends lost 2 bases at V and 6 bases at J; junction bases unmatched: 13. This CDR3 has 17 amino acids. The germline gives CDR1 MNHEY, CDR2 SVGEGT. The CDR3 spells CASSYRRDRGPSNEQFF. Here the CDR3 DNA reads TGTGCCAGCAGTTACCGTAGGGACAGAGGTCCGAGCAATGAGCAGTTCTTC.

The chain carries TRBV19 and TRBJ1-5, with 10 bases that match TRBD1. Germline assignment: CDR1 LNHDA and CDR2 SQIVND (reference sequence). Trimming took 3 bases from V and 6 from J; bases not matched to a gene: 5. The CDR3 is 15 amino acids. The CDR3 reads CASSIDRGLVQPQHF. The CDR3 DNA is TGTGCCAGTAGTATTGACAGGGGGCTTGTTCAGCCCCAGCATTTT. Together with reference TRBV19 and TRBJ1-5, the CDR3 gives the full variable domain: DGGITQSPKYLFRKEGQNVTLSCEQNLNHDAMYWYRQDPGQGLRLIYYSQIVNDFQKGDIAEGYSVSREKKESFPLTVTSAQKNPTAFYLCASSIDRGLVQPQHFGDGTRLSIL.

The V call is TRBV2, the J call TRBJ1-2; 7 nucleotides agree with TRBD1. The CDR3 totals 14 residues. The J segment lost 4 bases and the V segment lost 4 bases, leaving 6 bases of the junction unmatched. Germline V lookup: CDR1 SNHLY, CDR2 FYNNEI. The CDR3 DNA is TGTGCCAGCAGTGTTGAGGGGGCGATCTATGGCTACACCTTC. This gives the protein CASSVEGAIYGYTF.

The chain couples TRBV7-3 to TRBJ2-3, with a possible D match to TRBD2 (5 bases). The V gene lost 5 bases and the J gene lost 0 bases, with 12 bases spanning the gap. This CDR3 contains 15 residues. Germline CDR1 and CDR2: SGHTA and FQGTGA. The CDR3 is CASSPGLTSTDTQYF. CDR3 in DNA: TGTGCCAGCAGCCCCGGACTGACTAGCACAGATACGCAGTATTTT.

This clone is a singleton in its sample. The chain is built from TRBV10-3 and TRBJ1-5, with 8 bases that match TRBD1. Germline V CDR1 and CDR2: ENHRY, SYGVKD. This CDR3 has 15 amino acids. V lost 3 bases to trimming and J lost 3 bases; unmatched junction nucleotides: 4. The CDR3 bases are TGTGCCATCAGTGACCCGACAGGGGACAATCAGCCCCAGCATTTT. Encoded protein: CAISDPTGDNQPQHF.

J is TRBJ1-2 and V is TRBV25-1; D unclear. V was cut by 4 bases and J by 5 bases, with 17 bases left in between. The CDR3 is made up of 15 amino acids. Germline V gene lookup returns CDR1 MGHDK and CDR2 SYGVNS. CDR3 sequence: CASSAPGSLSYGYTF. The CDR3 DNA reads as TGTGCCAGCAGTGCCCCGGGGAGTCTATCGTATGGCTACACCTTC.

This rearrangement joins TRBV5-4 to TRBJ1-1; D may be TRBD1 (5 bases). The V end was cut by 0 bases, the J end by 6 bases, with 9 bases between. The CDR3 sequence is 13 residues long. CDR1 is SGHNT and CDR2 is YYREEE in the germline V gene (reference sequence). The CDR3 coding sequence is TGTGCCAGCAGCTTGGATGGGGCCGCTGAAGCTTTCTTT. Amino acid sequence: CASSLDGAAEAFF. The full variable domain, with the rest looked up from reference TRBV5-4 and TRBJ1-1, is ETGVTQSPTHLIKTRGQQVTLRCSSQSGHNTVSWYQQALGQGPQFIFQYYREEENGRGNFPPRFSGLQFPNYSSELNVNALELDDSALYLCASSLDGAAEAFFGQGTRLTVV.

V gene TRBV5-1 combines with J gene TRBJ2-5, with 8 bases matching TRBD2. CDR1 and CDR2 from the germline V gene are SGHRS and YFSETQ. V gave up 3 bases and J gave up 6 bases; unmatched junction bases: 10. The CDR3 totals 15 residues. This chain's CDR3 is CASSSASGGPQTQYF. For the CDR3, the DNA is TGCGCCAGCAGCTCCGCTTCGGGGGGGCCTCAGACCCAGTACTTC.

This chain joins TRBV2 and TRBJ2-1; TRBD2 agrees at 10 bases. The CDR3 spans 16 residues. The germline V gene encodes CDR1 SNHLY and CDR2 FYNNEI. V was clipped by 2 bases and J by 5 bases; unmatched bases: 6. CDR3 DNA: TGTGCCAGCAGTGAAAGAGCGGGGGGGCCCCACAATGAGCAGTTCTTC. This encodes CASSERAGGPHNEQFF.

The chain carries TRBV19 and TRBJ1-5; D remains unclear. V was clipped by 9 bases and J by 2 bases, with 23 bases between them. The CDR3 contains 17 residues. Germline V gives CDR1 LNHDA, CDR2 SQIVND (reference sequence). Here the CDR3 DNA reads TGTGCCAGCCAAGAGGGCGGGTATAGGTATGGCAATCAGCCCCAGCATTTT. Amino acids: CASQEGGYRYGNQPQHF.

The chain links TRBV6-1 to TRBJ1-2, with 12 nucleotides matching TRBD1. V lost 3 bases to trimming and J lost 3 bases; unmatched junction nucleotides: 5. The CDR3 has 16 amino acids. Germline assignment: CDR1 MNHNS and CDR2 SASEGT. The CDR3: CASSEGGQGAYYGYTF. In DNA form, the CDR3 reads TGTGCCAGCAGTGAGGGGGGACAGGGGGCCTACTATGGCTACACCTTC.

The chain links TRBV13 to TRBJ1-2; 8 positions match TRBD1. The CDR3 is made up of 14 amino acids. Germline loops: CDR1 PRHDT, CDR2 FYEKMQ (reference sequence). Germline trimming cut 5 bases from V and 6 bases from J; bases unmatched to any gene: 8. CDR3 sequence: CASSPGDRMDGYTF. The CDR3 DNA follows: TGTGCCAGCAGCCCGGGGGACAGGATGGATGGCTACACCTTC.

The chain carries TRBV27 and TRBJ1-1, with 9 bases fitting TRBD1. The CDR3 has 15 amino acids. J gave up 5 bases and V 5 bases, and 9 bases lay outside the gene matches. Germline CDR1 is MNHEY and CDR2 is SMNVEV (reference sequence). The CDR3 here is CASSQTGGKVTEAFF. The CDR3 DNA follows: TGTGCCAGCAGTCAAACAGGGGGCAAGGTGACTGAAGCTTTCTTT.